This T cell receptor beta chain comes out of a study of tumour-infiltrating T cells in Burkitt lymphoma. Across the whole study: Survival, overall and progression-free, tracked with productive clonality. General study findings and limits: Several public clonotypes recurred in numerous Burkitt lymphoma patients.

The germline gives CDR1 SGHKS, CDR2 YYEKEE (reference sequence). The CDR3 spans 12 residues. V dropped 1 base and J dropped 6 bases, with 2 bases sitting between them. TCRdb's copy holds only in-frame clones and misses some; the assay was immunoSEQ multiplex PCR. Of tens of thousands of clones listed, roughly 30% are singletons. This clone was seen more than once but under ten times. Its antigen is as yet unknown. Sequenced sample: tumor tissue. This sequence joins TRBV5-5 and TRBJ1-6; D remains ambiguous. The receptor was isolated from a human donor with Burkitt lymphoma. The CDR3 DNA follows: TGTGCCAGCAGCTTGAGTAATTCACCCCTCCACTTT. Its translation is CASSLSNSPLHF.